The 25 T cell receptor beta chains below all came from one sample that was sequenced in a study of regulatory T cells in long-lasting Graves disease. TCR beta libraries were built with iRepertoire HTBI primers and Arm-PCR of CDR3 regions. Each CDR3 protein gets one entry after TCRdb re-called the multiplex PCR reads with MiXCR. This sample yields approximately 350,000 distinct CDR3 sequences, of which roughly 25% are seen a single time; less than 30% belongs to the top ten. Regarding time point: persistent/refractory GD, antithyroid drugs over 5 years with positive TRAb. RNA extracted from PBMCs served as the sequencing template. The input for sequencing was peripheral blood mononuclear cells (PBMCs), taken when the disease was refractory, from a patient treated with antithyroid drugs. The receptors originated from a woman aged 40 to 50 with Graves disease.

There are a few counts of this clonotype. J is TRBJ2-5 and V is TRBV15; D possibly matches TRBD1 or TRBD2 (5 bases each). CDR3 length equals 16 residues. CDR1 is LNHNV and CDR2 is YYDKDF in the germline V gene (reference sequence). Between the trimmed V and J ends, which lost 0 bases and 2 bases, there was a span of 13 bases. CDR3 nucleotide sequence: TGTGCCACCAGCAGAGATCCTGTCGGGGCACAAGAGACCCAGTACTTC. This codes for CATSRDPVGAQETQYF.

The CDR3 DNA follows: TGTGCCAGTAGTAAAAGACCAGCCTCGCTCGAAAAACTGTTTTTT. It is translated as CASSKRPASLEKLFF. The chain employs TRBV19 and TRBJ1-4, with unresolved D. Trimming removed 4 bases at V and 8 bases at J, with 17 bases between. Germline lookup yields CDR1 LNHDA and CDR2 SQIVND (reference sequence). The CDR3 is made up of 15 amino acids.

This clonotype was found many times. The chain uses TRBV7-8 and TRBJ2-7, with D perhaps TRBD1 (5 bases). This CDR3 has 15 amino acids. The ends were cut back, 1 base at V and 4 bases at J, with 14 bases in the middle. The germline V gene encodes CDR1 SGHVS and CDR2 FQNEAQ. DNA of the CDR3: TGTGCCAGCAGCTTAGTCGCAGGGTCGGGTTACGAGCAGTACTTC. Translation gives CASSLVAGSGYEQYF. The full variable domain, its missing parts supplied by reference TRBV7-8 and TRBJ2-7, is GAGVSQSPRYKVAKRGQDVALRCDPISGHVSLFWYQQALGQGPEFLTYFQNEAQLDKSGLPSDRFFAERPEGSVSTLKIQRTQQEDSAVYLCASSLVAGSGYEQYFGPGTRLTVT.

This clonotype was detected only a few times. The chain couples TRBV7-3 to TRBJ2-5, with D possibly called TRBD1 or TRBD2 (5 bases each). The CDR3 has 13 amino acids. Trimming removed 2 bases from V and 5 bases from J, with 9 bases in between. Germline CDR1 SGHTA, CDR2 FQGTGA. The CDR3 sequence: CASSLEGWETQYF. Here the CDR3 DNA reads TGTGCCAGCAGCTTAGAGGGGTGGGAGACCCAGTACTTC. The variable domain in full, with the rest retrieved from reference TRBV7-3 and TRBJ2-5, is GAGVSQTPSNKVTEKGKYVELRCDPISGHTALYWYRQSLGQGPEFLIYFQGTGAADDSGLPNDRFFAVRPEGSVSTLKIQRTERGDSAVYLCASSLEGWETQYFGPGTRLLVL.

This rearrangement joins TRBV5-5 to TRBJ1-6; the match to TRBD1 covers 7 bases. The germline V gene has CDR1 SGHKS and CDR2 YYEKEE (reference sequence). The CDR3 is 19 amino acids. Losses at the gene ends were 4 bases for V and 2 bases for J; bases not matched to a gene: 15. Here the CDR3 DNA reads TGTGCCAGCAGCGATACGGGACAGTTTAATCGGCCCTATAATTCACCCCTCCACTTT. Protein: CASSDTGQFNRPYNSPLHF. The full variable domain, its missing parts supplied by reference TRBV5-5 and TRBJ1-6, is DAGVTQSPTHLIKTRGQQVTLRCSPISGHKSVSWYQQVLGQGPQFIFQYYEKEERGRGNFPDRFSARQFPNYSSELNVNALLLGDSALYLCASSDTGQFNRPYNSPLHFGNGTRLTVT.

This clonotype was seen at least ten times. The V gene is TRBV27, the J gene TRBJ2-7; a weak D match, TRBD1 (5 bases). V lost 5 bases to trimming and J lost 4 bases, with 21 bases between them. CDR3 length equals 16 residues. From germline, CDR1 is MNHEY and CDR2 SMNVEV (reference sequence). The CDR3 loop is CASSLNSPGILYEQYF. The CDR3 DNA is TGTGCCAGCAGTCTCAACTCGCCAGGGATCTTATACGAGCAGTACTTC.

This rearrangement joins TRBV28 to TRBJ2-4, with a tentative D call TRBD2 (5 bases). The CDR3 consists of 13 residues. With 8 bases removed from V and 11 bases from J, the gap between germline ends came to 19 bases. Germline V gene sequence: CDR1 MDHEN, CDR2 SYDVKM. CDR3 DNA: TGTGCCAGCTCTGGGGTAGTCCCGAGGGTTCAGTACTTC. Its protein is CASSGVVPRVQYF.

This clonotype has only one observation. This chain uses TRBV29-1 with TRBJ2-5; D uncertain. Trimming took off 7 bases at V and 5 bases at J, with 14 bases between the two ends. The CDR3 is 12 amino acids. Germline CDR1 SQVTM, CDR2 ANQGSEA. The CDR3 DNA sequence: TGCAGCGCTAGTTTGGACGGGGAGACCCAGTACTTC. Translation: CSASLDGETQYF.

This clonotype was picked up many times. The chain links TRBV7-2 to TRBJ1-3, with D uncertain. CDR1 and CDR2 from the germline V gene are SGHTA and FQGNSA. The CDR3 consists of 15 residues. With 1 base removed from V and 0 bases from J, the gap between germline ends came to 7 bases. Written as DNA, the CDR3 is TGTGCCAGCAGCTTAGATCCGTCCTCTGGAAACACCATATATTTT. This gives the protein CASSLDPSSGNTIYF.

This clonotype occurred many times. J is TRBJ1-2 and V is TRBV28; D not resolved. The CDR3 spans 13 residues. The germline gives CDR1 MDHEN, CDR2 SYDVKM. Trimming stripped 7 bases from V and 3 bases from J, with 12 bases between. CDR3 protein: CASTPEGDYGYTF. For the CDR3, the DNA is TGTGCCAGCACCCCGGAGGGTGACTATGGCTACACCTTC.

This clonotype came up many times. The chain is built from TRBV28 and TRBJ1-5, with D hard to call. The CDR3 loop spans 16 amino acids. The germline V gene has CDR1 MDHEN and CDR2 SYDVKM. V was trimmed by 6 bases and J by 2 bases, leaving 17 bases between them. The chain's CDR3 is CASRRAPYRGNQPQHF. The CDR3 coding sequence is TGTGCCAGCAGACGGGCCCCCTACCGAGGCAATCAGCCCCAGCATTTT.

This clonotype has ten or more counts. This CDR3 is CSARHGQNGYTF. The DNA for the CDR3 is TGCAGTGCTAGGCACGGACAGAATGGCTACACCTTC. The rearrangement joins TRBV20-1 to TRBJ1-2, with D perhaps TRBD1 (6 bases). The germline CDR1 and CDR2 sequences are DFQATT and SNEGSKA (reference sequence). This CDR3 contains 12 residues. The ends were cut back, 3 bases at V and 6 bases at J, with 11 bases in the middle.

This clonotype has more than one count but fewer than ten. Here the CDR3 reads CASPPGQGSTSSGNTIYF. DNA of the CDR3: TGTGCCAGCCCGCCGGGACAGGGGTCTACGAGCTCTGGAAACACCATATATTTT. V and J are TRBV28 and TRBJ1-3; 10 nucleotides agree with TRBD1. V shed 8 bases and J 0 bases; nucleotides not matched to a gene: 13. The germline CDR1 and CDR2 sequences are MDHEN and SYDVKM. CDR3 size: 18 residues.

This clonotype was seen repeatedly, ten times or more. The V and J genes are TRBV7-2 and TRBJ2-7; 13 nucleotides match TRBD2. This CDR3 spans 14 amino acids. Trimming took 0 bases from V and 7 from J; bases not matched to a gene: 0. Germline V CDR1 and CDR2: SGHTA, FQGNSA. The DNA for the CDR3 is TGTGCCAGCAGCTTAGCACTAGCGGGAGGGGAGCAGTACTTC. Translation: CASSLALAGGEQYF.

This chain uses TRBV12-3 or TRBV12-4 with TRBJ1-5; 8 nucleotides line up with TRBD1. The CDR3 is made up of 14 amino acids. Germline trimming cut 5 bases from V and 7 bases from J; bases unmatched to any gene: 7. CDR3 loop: CASSQDRGTQPQHF. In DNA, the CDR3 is TGTGCCAGCAGTCAAGACAGGGGAACGCAGCCCCAGCATTTT.

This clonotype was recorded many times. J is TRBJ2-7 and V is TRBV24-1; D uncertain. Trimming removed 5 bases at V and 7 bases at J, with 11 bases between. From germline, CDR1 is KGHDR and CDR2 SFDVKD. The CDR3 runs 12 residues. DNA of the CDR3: TGTGCCACCAGTGGAGGAACCCTAGAGCAGTACTTC. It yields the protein CATSGGTLEQYF.

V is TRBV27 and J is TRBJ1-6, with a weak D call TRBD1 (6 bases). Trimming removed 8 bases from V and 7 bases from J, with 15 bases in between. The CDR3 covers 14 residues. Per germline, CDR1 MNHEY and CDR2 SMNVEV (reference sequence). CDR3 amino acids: CASGDRMGNSPLHF. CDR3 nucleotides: TGTGCCAGCGGTGACAGGATGGGGAATTCACCCCTCCACTTT.

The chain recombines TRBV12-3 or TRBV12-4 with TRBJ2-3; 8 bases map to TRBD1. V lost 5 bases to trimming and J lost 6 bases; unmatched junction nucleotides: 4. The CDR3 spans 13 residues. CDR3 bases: TGTGCCAGCAGTCAGGGGGCTGGGGATACGCAGTATTTT. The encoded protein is CASSQGAGDTQYF.

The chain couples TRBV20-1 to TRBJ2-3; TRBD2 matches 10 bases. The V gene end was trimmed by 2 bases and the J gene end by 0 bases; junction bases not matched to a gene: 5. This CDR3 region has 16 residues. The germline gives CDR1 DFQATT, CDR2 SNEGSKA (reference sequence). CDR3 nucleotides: TGCAGTGCTAGACTGGGGACTAGCGCTAGCACAGATACGCAGTATTTT. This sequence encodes CSARLGTSASTDTQYF.

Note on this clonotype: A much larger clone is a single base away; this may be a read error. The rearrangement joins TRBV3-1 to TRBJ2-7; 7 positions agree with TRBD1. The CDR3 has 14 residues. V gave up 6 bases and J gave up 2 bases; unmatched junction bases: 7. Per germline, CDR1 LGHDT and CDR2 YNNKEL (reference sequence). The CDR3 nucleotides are TGTGCCAGCAGACCCGGACAGGAGGCCTACGAGCAGTACTTC. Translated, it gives CASRPGQEAYEQYF.

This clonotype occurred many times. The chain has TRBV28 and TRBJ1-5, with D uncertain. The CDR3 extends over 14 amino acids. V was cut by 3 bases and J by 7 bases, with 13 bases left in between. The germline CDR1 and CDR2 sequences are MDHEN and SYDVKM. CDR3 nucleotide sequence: TGTGCCAGCAGTTTTGGCGGGTTGAACCAGCCCCAGCATTTT. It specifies CASSFGGLNQPQHF.

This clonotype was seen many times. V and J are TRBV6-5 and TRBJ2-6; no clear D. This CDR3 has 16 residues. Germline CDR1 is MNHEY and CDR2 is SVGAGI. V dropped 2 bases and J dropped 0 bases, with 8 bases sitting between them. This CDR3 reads CASSYPTTSGANVLTF. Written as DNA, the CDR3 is TGTGCCAGCAGTTACCCGACGACCTCTGGGGCCAACGTCCTGACTTTC.

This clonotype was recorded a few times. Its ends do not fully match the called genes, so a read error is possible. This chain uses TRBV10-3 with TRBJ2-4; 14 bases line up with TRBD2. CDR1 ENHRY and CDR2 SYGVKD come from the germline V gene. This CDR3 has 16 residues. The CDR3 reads CVISDTGLAGGNIQYF. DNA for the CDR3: TGTGTCATCAGTGACACTGGACTAGCGGGAGGAAACATTCAGTACTTC.

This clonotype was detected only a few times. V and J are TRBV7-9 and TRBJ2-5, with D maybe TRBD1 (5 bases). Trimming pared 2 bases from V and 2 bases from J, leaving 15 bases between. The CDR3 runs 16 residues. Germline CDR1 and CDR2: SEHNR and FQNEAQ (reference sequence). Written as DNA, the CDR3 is TGTGCCAGCAGCTTACTCCCACAGGACCTACAAGAGACCCAGTACTTC. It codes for CASSLLPQDLQETQYF. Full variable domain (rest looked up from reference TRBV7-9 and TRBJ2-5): DTGVSQNPRHKITKRGQNVTFRCDPISEHNRLYWYRQTLGQGPEFLTYFQNEAQLEKSRLLSDRFSAERPKGSFSTLEIQRTEQGDSAMYLCASSLLPQDLQETQYFGPGTRLLVL.

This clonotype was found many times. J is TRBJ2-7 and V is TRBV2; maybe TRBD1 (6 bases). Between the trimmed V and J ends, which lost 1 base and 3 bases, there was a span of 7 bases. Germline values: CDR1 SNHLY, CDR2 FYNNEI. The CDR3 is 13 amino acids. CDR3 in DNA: TGTGCCAGCAGTGAAGAAGGGGGCTACGAGCAGTACTTC. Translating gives CASSEEGGYEQYF.